The T cell receptor (beta chain) under discussion was sequenced for a study of cytomegalovirus exposure and HLA in healthy donors. The CDR3 is made up of 14 amino acids. In germline, CDR1 is MNHEY, CDR2 SVGAGI. Trimming removed 4 bases at V and 3 bases at J, with 12 bases between. With 60 Vbeta and 13 Jbeta primers, the PCR was carried out. Some clones are missing from TCRdb's copy, which holds only in-frame ones; the method was immunoSEQ multiplex PCR. The sample table sets out 110,000 to 150,000 clones. This sequence was found in a male donor in good health and CMV-seronegative. The specimen was PBMCs. The chain employs TRBV6-5 and TRBJ2-5, with D perhaps matching TRBD2 (5 bases). The CDR3 coding sequence is TGTGCCAGCAGTTCTTTTCTCGGGGAAGAGACCCAGTACTTC. Its translation is CASSSFLGEETQYF.